The clone carrying this TCR beta chain was seen ten or more times. Its antigen is unidentified. This sample stems from a study of T cell repertoires in cytomegalovirus infection. Study observations and caveats: Carriers of CMV plus the relevant HLA were identified by cumulative public TCR beta family frequency.

TCRdb itself ran the reads through MiXCR, one entry per CDR3 protein. In the table there are roughly 920,000 distinct CDR3 sequences, roughly 30% of which are singletons. Trimming stripped 5 bases from V and 7 bases from J, with 18 bases between. The CDR3 spans 15 residues. Germline CDR1 SEHNR, CDR2 FQNEAQ (reference sequence). Source: cultured CD8+ T cells from PBMCs, taken from culture after CMV antigen stimulation. The chain links TRBV7-9 to TRBJ2-1; D gene ambiguous. The sequence was obtained from a human donor in good health (CMV status not recorded). Some clones in this sample may be carry-over from other donors' samples. The CDR3 region has the DNA TGTGCCAGCAGCCCTAGGGAATCGGTAAGGAATGAGCAGTTCTTC. Translating it yields CASSPRESVRNEQFF.